The source of this T cell receptor (beta chain) is a study of shared clonotypes between healthy human individuals. Notes on the study in general: Several donors held about 5% of naive CD4 clonotypes in common.

The V gene lost 5 bases and the J gene lost 5 bases, with 15 bases spanning the gap. Germline lookup yields CDR1 SQVTM and CDR2 ANQGSEA. The CDR3 spans 14 residues. Naive CD8 cells, CD45RO-negative and positively selected for CCR7, excluded terminally differentiated effector memory CD45RA+ cells. This clone appeared a single time. Its antigen is unknown. Running of the assay took place at deep level. Assay: immunoSEQ multiplex PCR; the TCRdb copy retains only in-frame clones and omits some. Of around 640,000 clones listed, about 96% were seen once; the top ten hold less than 0.13%. V usage is TRBV29-1 and J usage is TRBJ2-2; D is ambiguous. The specimen was naive CD8+ T cells sorted from blood. The clonotype comes from a woman in her thirties in good health. The CDR3 protein is CSVFTPRSTGELFF. The CDR3 region has the DNA TGCAGCGTTTTTACCCCTAGGAGTACCGGGGAGCTGTTTTTT.